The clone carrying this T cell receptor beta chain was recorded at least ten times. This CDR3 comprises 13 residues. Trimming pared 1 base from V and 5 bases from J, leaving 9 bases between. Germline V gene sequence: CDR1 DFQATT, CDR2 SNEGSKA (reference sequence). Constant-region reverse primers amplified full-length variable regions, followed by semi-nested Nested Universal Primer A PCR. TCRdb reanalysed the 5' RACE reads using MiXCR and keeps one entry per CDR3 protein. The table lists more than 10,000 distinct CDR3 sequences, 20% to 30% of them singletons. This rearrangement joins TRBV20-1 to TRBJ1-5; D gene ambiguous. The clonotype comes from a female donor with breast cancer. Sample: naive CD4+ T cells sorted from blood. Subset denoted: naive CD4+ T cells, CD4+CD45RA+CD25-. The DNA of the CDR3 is TGCAGTGCTAGAGCCGCAGGAGATCAGCCCCAGCATTTT. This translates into CSARAAGDQPQHF.